The text below deals with one TCR beta chain. Antigen specificity is unknown. Germline is not matched at one junction end, which may reflect a read error. This record belongs to a study of shared clonotypes between healthy human individuals. Across the study: Three CD4 naive, three CD4 memory, two CD8 naive and one CD8 memory plate were used per donor. General observations from the study: As a rule, naive subsets had a larger estimated richness than memory subsets.

The germline gives CDR1 MDHEN, CDR2 SYDVKM. The CDR3 runs to 12 residues. The assay was immunoSEQ multiplex PCR, and TCRdb's table has in-frame clones only and misses some. Of 2,500,000 or so clones listed, under 95% were seen once; the top ten hold more than 0.35%. CD4+ cell separation produced CD45RA+ naive and CD45RA-negative memory subsets. This TCR was sampled from a man between 18 and 29 years old in good health. Some clones in this sample may be carry-over from other donors' samples. Sequenced material: naive CD4+ T cells from PBMCs. Subset meaning: CD45RA+ positively selected. V is TRBV28 and J is TRBJ1-2; D not resolved. In DNA, the CDR3 is TGTGCCGGCAGGCGGGCAGACTATGGCTACACCTTC. Amino acids: CAGRRADYGYTF.